This TCR beta chain comes out of a study of blood T cell repertoires in COVID-19. Study context: Donors in the United States, Italy and Spain gave samples during acute or convalescent COVID-19.

Assay: immunoSEQ multiplex PCR; the TCRdb copy retains only in-frame clones and omits some. The sample has under 150,000 clones; about 85% are singletons. This clone occurred once. V lost 3 bases and J lost 6, with 14 bases in between. CDR1 is LGHNT and CDR2 is FRNRAP in the germline V gene. CDR3 size: 14 residues. This clonotype originated in a man between 35 and 55 years old with acute or convalescent COVID-19. This sequence joins TRBV12-5 and TRBJ1-1; D may be TRBD1 (5 bases). Sequencing used peripheral blood. The CDR3 region has the DNA TGTGCTAGTGGTTTAGGGGCCGAAAGCCCTGAAGCTTTCTTT. This codes for CASGLGAESPEAFF.